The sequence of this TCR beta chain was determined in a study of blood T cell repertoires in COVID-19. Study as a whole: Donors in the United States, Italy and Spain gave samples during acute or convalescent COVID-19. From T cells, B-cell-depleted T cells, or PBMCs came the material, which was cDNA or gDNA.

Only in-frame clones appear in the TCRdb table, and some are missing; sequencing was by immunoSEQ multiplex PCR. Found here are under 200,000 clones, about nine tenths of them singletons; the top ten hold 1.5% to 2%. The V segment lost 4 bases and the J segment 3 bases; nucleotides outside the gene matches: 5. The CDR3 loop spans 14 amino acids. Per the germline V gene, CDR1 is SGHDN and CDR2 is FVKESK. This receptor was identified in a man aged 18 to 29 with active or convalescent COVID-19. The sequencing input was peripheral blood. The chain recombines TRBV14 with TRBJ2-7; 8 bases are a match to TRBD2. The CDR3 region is CASSRPGLGYEQYF. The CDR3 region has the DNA TGTGCCAGCAGCCGCCCGGGACTAGGCTACGAGCAGTACTTC.